This TCR beta chain was identified in a study of cytomegalovirus exposure and HLA in healthy donors (dated by TCRdb to 2016 to 2017). The study in broad terms: According to an earlier analysis of a few hundred of the donors, about 179 million T cells yielded roughly 100 million unique TCR beta sequences and more than 250 Gb of sequence data. The study combined high-throughput TCR immunosequencing, statistical association of individual TCRs with disease status, and machine learning to predict cytomegalovirus infection status. Every repertoire in the discovery cohort had been generated on one and the same sequencing platform. An early release that covered fewer than 750 HLA-typed donors contained around 300 gigabases of sequencing data and approximately 85 million unique TCR sequences. The aim of the study was to test whether cataloging public T cell receptors could identify signatures of past pathogen exposure. Several DR-DQ haplotypes were handled as single units for association and clustering because linkage in the cohort was strong. Class I and class II HLA loci were covered by the typing at four-digit resolution. The study used immunosequencing to profile the T cell repertoires of approximately 650 subjects and linked those repertoires to cytomegalovirus serostatus. In a later genetic analysis, genome-wide SNP genotypes for about three fifths of the roughly 670 donors were used, and that subset was treated as a discovery cohort. Of the roughly 400 genotyped donors, 80% to 90% were placed in the genetic ancestry cluster associated with self-reported Caucasian donors. Among over 350 genotyped donors of the cohort, an average of approximately 250,000 unique TCR beta nucleotide sequences were sequenced per donor, 15% to 20% of them non-productive. Besides the first cohort of 666 subjects, a separate validation cohort made up of 120 different subjects was used. Alongside the repertoire data, information on donor age, sex, ethnicity and CMV serostatus was compiled. To study patterns of TCR occurrence, a later analysis re-analyzed previously published TCR beta repertoires from several hundred donors and added high-resolution HLA genotyping. In an earlier analysis of more than 550 of the donors, high-throughput TCR beta sequencing was used to judge whether each TCR beta V gene segment behaved as functional or pseudogenic. Typing coverage differed by locus: A, B, C, DRB1 and DQB1 were typed in about 620-640 donors, DQA1 in 500 to 550, DPA1 in roughly 590, and DPB1 in around 490. Rather than drawing on any new phenotypic data, the later analysis identified candidate immune exposures from TCR beta sequences and the way those sequences occurred across donors. The full study reports these points: A few of the identified cytomegalovirus-associated TCR beta chains were confirmed in vitro to be specific for cytomegalovirus antigens. A later genetic analysis associated a missense DCLRE1C variant with V-gene and J-gene trimming of TCR beta chains, and an independent cohort replicated the association. Immune exposure information for the cohort was limited to CMV serostatus. According to a later analysis, TCR association rates differed among HLA loci, with DRB1 alleles showing the most associated TCRs and HLA-C alleles showing the fewest. The sequencing pipeline was judged likely to have produced a cluster of highly shared sequence variants as a technical artifact. While some public TCRs were present in many individuals, most TCR sequences turned up only very rarely across donors. Cytomegalovirus status was reported to be diagnosed by the classifier with high specificity and sensitivity in both the original and validation cohorts. Some IMGT-functional V segments, including TRBV6-2 and TRBV6-3, could not be told apart with the 87-base-pair reads, so those segments were excluded. Several of the top co-occurrence clusters appeared to be linked to parvovirus B19, influenza, CMV and Epstein-Barr virus, according to a later analysis. This cohort had only TCR beta chains sequenced, and the lack of alpha or paired-chain data limited which features could be detected. Because counts were too low, about 17 rarely observed V segments, including chromosome 9 orphons, were excluded from the earlier analysis of 587 of the donors. Compared with equally common non-associated chains, HLA-associated TCR beta chains in a later analysis were more clonally expanded and had lower generation probabilities. When HLA alleles, especially DR and DQ, strongly co-occurred, TCR associations were difficult to assign to individual alleles. Compared with the 666-donor mean, donors in an Asian-associated ancestry cluster had fewer N-insertions in productive TCRs, according to a later genetic analysis. Most CMV-associated TCR beta chains appeared to be HLA-restricted in a later analysis, and the HLA associations seemed to be driven largely by CMV exposure. A total of 150 to 200 TCR beta chains were listed by the study as associated with cytomegalovirus. A later analysis associated 16,951 TCR beta sequences with specific HLA alleles at a false discovery rate of 0.05. In an earlier analysis of under 600 of the donors, most TCR beta V segments were observed in productive rearrangements about 90% or about 30% of the time, broadly matching IMGT annotations. Roughly uniform sequencing depth across donors was assumed in presence/absence analyses, although this assumption may not hold. A further reported finding was that TCR beta sequences accurately predicted the HLA-A and HLA-B alleles for most subjects in the first cohort. The authors suggested that the approach could potentially be generalized to other disease states and immunological phenotypes. Linkage disequilibrium might explain the correlated functional status among segregating V segments, but an unknown experimental factor could not be ruled out. HLA typing was unavailable for some donors at each locus, so association tests used only the typed subset.

In total, approximately 700 healthy bone marrow donors made up the cohort. At the time of sampling, all cohort members were nominally healthy, though unrecorded immune exposures were likely present. The donor tested CMV seronegative, placing the donor among the 300 to 400 seronegative members of the cohort. A peripheral blood sample was collected from each donor, and TCR beta sequencing was performed on peripheral blood mononuclear cells. Genomic DNA extraction from the blood cell samples was performed with the Qiagen DNeasy Blood Extraction Kit. This clone was detected once. Its specific antigen is unknown. No much larger clone exists at a distance of one base, and base qualities are not known. Library creation used the immunoSEQ multiplex PCR assay. For the multiplex PCR, a mixture combining 60 forward primers for TCR Vbeta segments and 13 reverse primers for TCR Jbeta segments was used. The CDR3 region of rearranged TCR beta genes was amplified from genomic DNA by a multiplex PCR assay. Amplified TCR beta libraries were sequenced as 87-base-pair reads on the Illumina HiSeq System. In the source study's methods: A later analysis counted some 80 million unique TCR beta chains across the 650 to 800 repertoires, and roughly 9.9 million of these chains were shared by at least two donors. To remove PCR and sequencing errors, raw reads were error-corrected and collapsed into unique sequences using a nearest-neighbor algorithm that merged closely related sequences. V, D and J gene segments were assigned by aligning CDR3 sequences to IMGT reference sequences. For a sequence to be retained, a match of at least six nucleotides was required to both a V gene segment and a J gene segment. A rearrangement counted as productive if the CDR3 had no stop codons and remained in frame with V and J, and every other rearrangement counted as non-productive. Following IMGT convention, CDR3 was defined as the stretch from the second conserved V-encoded cysteine to the conserved J-encoded phenylalanine. The earlier analysis of 550 to 650 of the donors excluded any sequence lacking an unambiguous match to a single V gene segment. An earlier analysis of several hundred of the donors called V segments functional above 56.7% productive rearrangements and segregating when the between-donor standard deviation exceeded 5%. A statistical classification framework was developed to diagnose cytomegalovirus status using the catalog of TCR beta chain sequences. In a later analysis, V and J genes were assigned by comparing TCR nucleotide sequences against IMGT/GENE-DB human TR gene sequences. Using the TCRdist pipeline, a later analysis assigned CDR3 sequences along with most-parsimonious VDJ recombination scenarios. A later analysis defined each TCR beta chain by its CDR3 amino acid sequence plus V-gene family, and excluded reads lacking a unique V-gene family. To address suspected cross-contamination and a sequencing artifact, a later analysis removed under 600 highly shared, low-generation-probability nucleotide sequences. In a later analysis, a clonal expansion index was calculated for each public chain from normalized within-repertoire ranks of inferred template counts. In a later analysis, generation probabilities were computed using a VDJ recombination model fitted to out-of-frame rearrangements, and the results were checked against IGoR. A later analysis scored TCR-TCR, TCR-HLA and TCR-CMV co-occurrence with hypergeometric tests, applying a repertoire-size bias correction to TCR pairs. To estimate false discovery rates, a later analysis permuted the HLA or CMV assignments 20 times. A later analysis grouped co-occurring TCRs with DBSCAN, adding TCRdist sequence similarity when clustering within HLA-allele-positive subsets. Repertoires with fewer than 30,000 or more than 120,000 public chains, plus five repertoires with anomalous nucleotide sharing, were excluded from co-occurrence clustering. TCRdb carries this immuneACCESS record with in-frame sequences only. Its versions omit some clonotypes, under half of them owing to an unresolved V gene in the studies checked, with the rest unexplained. That table supplies the V and J calls and clone size; D and trimming were determined from the DNA. This sample comprises about 93,000 clones, around four fifths of them detected only once. The ten most abundant clones make up around 7% of the sample.

CDR3 length: 18 amino acids, cysteine to phenylalanine. Of the read, only the CDR3 DNA is kept; its 54 bases are in frame from base 1. Trimmed from V: 4 bases; trimmed from J: 0 bases; junction bases lacking a gene match: 10. The germline V gene sets CDR1 to SGHRS and CDR2 to YFSETQ. This receptor was identified in a man aged 25-45 years in good health and CMV-seronegative. The chain is assembled from TRBV5-1 and TRBJ1-2; the central 12 bases match TRBD1. Sequencing was carried out using PBMCs. The CDR3 sequence is CASSRGTGGSLANYGYTF. The DNA sequence follows: TGCGCCAGCAGCCGGGGGACAGGGGGCTCTTTGGCTAACTATGGCTACACCTTC.